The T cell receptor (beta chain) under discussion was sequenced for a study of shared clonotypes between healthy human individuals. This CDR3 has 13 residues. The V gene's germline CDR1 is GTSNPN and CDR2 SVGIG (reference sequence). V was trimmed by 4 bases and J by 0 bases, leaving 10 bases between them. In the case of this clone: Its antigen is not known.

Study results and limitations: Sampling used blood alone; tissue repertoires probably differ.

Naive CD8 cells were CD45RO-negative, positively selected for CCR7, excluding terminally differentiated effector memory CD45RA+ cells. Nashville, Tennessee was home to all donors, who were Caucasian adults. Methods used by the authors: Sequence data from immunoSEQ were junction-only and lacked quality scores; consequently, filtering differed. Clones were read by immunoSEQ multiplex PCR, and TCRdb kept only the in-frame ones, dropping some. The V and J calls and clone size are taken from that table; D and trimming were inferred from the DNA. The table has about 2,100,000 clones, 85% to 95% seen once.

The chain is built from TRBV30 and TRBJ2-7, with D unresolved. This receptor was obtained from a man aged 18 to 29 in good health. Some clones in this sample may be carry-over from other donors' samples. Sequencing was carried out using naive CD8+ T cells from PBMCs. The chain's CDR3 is CAWIAARSYEQYF. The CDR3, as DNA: TGTGCCTGGATCGCGGCACGCTCCTACGAGCAGTACTTC. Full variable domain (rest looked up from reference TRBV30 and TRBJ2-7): SQTIHQWPATLVQPVGSPLSLECTVEGTSNPNLYWYRQAAGRGLQLLFYSVGIGQISSEVPQNLSASRPQDRQFILSSKKLLLSDSGFYLCAWIAARSYEQYFGPGTRLTVT.